This T cell receptor beta chain was identified in a study of blood T cell repertoires in COVID-19. Looking at the study overall: Samples of COVID-19 (acute and convalescent) were obtained from the United States, Italy and Spain.

This clone was detected many times. Authors' analysis steps: By means of reference gene primer amplification, nucleated cell counts were estimated. Libraries were prepared by immunoSEQ multiplex PCR; TCRdb keeps only in-frame clonotypes and omits some of them. The V and J calls and clone size are taken from that table; D and trimming were inferred from the DNA. Among roughly 230,000 clones, about four fifths were seen once, and the ten largest hold 3% to 4.5%. The CDR3 has 14 amino acids. The V gene end was trimmed by 5 bases and the J gene end by 4 bases; junction bases not matched to a gene: 7. Germline CDR1 and CDR2: SGHVS and FQNEAQ.

The sample taken for sequencing was peripheral blood. The rearrangement links TRBV7-8 to TRBJ1-2, with TRBD1 identical over 7 bases. The origin of this receptor is a woman older than 75 with acute or convalescent COVID-19. CDR3 coding DNA: TGTGCCAGCAGCCACAGGGGTGGTGGCTATGGCTACACCTTC. Its translation is CASSHRGGGYGYTF. The entire variable domain, with the rest obtained from reference TRBV7-8 and TRBJ1-2, is as follows: GAGVSQSPRYKVAKRGQDVALRCDPISGHVSLFWYQQALGQGPEFLTYFQNEAQLDKSGLPSDRFFAERPEGSVSTLKIQRTQQEDSAVYLCASSHRGGGYGYTFGSGTRLTVV.